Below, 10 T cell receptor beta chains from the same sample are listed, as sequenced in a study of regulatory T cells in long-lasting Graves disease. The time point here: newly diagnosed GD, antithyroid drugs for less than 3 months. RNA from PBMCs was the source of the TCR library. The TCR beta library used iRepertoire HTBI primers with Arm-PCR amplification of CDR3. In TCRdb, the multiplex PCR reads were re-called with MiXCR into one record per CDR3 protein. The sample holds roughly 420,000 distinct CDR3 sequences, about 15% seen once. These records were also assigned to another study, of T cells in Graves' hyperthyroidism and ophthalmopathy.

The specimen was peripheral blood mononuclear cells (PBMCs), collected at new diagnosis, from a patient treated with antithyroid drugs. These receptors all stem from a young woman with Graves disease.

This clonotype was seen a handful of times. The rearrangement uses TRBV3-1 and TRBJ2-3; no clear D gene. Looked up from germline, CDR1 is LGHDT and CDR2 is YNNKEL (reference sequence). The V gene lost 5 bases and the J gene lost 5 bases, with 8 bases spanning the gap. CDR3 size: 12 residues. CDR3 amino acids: CASSRHIDTQYF. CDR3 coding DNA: TGTGCCAGCAGCAGACACATAGATACGCAGTATTTT.

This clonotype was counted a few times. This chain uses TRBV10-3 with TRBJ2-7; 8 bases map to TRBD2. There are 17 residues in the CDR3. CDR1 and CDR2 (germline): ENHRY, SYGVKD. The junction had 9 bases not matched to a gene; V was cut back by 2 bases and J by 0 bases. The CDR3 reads CAISEPNLAGNSYEQYF. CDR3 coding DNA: TGTGCCATCAGTGAGCCCAACCTAGCGGGCAACTCCTACGAGCAGTACTTC.

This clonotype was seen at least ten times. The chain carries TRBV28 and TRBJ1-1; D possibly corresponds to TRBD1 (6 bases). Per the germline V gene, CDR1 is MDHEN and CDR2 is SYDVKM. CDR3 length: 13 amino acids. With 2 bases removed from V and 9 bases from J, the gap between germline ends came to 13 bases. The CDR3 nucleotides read TGTGCCAGCAGTTTACCGTTCGGACAGCAAGCTTTCTTT. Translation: CASSLPFGQQAFF.

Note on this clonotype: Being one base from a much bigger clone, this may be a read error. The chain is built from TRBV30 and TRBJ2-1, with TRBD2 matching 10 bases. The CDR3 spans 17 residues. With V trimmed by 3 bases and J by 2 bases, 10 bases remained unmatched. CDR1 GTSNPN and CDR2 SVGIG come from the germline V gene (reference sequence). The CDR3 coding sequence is TGTGCCTGGAGAACCCCGGGACTAGCGAGAGCCTACAATGAGCAGTTCTTC. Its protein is CAWRTPGLARAYNEQFF.

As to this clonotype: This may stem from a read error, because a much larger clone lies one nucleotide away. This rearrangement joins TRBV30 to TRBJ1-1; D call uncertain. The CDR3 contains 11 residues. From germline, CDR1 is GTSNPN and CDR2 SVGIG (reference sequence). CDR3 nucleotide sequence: TGTGCCTGGACTAAGGGCACTGGAGCTTTCTTT. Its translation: CAWTKGTGAFF.

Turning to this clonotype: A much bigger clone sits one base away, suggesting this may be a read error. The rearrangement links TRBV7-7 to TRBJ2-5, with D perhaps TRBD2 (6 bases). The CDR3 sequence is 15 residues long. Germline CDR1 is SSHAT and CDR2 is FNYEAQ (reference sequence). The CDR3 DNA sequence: TGTGCTAGCGGCTTAAGGGCAGGAGGGCAAGAGACCCAGTACTTC. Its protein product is CASGLRAGGQETQYF. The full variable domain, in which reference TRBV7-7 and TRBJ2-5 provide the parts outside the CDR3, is GAGVSQSPRYKVTKRGQDVTLRCDPISSHATLYWYQQALGQGPEFLTYFNYEAQPDKSGLPSDRFSAERPEGSISTLTIQRTEQRDSAMYRCASGLRAGGQETQYFGPGTRLLVL.

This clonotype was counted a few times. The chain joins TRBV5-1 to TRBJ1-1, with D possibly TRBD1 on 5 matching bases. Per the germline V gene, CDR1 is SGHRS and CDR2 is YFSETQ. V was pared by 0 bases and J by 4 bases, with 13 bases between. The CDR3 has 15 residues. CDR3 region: CASSLGAGLGTEAFF. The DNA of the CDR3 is TGCGCCAGCAGCTTGGGAGCGGGGCTGGGCACTGAAGCTTTCTTT.

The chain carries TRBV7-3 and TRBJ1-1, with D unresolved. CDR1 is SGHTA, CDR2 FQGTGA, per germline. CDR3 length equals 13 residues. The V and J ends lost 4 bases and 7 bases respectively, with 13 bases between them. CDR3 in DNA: TGTGCCAGCAGCTCCGATAACGGAAATGAAGCTTTCTTT. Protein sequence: CASSSDNGNEAFF. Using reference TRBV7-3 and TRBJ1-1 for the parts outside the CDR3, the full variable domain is GAGVSQTPSNKVTEKGKYVELRCDPISGHTALYWYRQSLGQGPEFLIYFQGTGAADDSGLPNDRFFAVRPEGSVSTLKIQRTERGDSAVYLCASSSDNGNEAFFGQGTRLTVV.

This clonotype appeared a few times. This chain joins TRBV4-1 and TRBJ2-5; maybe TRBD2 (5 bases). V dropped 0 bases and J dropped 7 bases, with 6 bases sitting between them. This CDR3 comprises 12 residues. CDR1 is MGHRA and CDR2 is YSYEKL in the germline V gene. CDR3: CASSQEAGTQYF. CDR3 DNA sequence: TGCGCCAGCAGCCAAGAGGCGGGGACCCAGTACTTC.

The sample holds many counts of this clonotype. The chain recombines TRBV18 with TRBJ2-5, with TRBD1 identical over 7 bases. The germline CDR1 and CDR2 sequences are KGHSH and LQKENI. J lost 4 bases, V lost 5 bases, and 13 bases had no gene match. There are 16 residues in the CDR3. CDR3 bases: TGTGCCAGCTCAAGAGTACAGGGGAGTGTTGGAGAGACCCAGTACTTC. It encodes CASSRVQGSVGETQYF.